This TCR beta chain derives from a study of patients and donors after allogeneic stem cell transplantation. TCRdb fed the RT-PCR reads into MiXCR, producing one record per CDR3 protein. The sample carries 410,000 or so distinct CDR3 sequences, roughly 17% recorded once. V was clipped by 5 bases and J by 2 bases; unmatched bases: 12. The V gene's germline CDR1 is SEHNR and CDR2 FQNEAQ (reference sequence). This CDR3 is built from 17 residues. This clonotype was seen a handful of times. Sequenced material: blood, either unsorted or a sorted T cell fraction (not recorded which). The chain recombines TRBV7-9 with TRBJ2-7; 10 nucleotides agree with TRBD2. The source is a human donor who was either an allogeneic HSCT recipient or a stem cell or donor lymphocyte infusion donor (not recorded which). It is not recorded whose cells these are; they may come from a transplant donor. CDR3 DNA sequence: TGTGCCAGCAGCCCGAGAGGGCTAGCGGGGGTAACCTACGAGCAGTACTTC. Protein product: CASSPRGLAGVTYEQYF.